This record concerns one T cell receptor (beta chain) sequence. Clones were read by immunoSEQ multiplex PCR, and TCRdb kept only the in-frame ones, dropping some. The table shows around 50,000 clones, with 75% to 95% occurring only once. This sample is part of a study of T cell changes during pregnancy in multiple sclerosis. J was trimmed by 4 bases and V by 6 bases; bases with no gene match: 4. This CDR3 is built from 14 residues. CDR1 MNHEY and CDR2 SVGAGI come from the germline V gene. The clonotype comes from a female donor in good health, enrolled as a control in a pregnancy study. Sequencing was performed on peripheral blood, taken after pregnancy. The rearrangement uses TRBV6-5 and TRBJ1-4; the match to TRBD1 covers 8 bases. The CDR3: CASRGTGVNEKLFF. The CDR3 DNA is TGTGCCAGCAGAGGGACAGGCGTTAATGAAAAACTGTTTTTT.